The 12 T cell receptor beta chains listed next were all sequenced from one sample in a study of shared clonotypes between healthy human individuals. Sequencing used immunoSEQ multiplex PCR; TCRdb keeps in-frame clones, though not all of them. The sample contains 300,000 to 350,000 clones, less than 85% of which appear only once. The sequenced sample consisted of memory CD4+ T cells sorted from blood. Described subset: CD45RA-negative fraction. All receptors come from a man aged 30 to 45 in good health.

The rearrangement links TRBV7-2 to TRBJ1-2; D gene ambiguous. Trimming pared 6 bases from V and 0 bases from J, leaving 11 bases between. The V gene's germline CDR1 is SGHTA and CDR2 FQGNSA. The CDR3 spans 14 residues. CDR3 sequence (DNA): TGTGCCAGCAGAATCAGATCCTCTAACTATGGCTACACCTTC. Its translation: CASRIRSSNYGYTF. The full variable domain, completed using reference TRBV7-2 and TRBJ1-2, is GAGVSQSPSNKVTEKGKDVELRCDPISGHTALYWYRQSLGQGLEFLIYFQGNSAPDKSGLPSDRFSAERTGGSVSTLTIQRTQQEDSAVYLCASRIRSSNYGYTFGSGTRLTVV.

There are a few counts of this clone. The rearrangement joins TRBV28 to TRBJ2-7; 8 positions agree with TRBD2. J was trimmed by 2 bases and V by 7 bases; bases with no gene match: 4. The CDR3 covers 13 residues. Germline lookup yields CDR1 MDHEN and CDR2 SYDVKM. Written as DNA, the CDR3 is TGTGCCAGCATGAGCGGGAGAACCTACGAGCAGTACTTC. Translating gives CASMSGRTYEQYF.

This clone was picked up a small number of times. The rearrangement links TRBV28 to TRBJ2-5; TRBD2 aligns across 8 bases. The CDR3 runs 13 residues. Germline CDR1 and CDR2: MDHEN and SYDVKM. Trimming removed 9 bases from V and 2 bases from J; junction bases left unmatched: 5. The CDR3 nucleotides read TGTGCCAGTCAGCGGGAGAGACAAGAGACCCAGTACTTC. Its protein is CASQRERQETQYF.

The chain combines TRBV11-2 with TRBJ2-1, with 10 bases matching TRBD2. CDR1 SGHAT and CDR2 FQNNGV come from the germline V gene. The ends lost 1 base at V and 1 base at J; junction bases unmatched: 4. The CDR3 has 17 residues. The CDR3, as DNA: TGTGCCAGCAGCTTAGTACTAGCGGGAAGGTCCTACAATGAGCAGTTCTTC. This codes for CASSLVLAGRSYNEQFF.

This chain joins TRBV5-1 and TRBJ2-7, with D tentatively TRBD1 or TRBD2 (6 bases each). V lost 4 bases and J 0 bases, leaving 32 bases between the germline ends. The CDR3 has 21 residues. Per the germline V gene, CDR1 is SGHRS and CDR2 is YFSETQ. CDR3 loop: CASSRGWVDVRGRSNSYEQYF. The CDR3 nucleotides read TGCGCCAGCAGCCGGGGGTGGGTGGACGTCAGGGGTAGGTCCAACTCCTACGAGCAGTACTTC.

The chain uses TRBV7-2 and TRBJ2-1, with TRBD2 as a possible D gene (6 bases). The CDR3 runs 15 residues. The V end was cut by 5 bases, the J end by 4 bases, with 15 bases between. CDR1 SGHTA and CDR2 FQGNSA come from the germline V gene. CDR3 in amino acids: CASSTPGERYNEQFF. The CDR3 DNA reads TGTGCCAGCAGCACCCCGGGAGAAAGGTACAATGAGCAGTTCTTC.

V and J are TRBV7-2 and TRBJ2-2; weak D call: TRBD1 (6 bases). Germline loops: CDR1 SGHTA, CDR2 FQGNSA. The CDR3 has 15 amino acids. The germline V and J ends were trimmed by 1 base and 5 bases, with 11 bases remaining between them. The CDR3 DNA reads TGTGCCAGCAGCTTAGGAGGGACACAAACCGGGGAGCTGTTTTTT. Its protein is CASSLGGTQTGELFF.

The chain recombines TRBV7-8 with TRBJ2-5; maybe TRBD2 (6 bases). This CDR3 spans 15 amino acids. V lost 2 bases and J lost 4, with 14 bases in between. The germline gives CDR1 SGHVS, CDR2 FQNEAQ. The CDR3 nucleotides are TGTGCCAGCAGCTTACTATTTAGCGGTGGAGAGACCCAGTACTTC. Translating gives CASSLLFSGGETQYF.

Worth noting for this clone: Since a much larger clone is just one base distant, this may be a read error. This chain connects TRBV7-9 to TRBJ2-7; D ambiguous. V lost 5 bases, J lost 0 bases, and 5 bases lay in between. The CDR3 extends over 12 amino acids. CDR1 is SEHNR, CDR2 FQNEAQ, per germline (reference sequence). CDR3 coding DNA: TGTGCCAGCAGCCTCAGCTCCTACGAGCAGTACTTC. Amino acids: CASSLSSYEQYF.

In DNA, the CDR3 is TGTGCCAGCAGCTTAGCAGCGGCAGATACGCAGTATTTT. This encodes CASSLAAADTQYF. This chain links TRBV11-2 with TRBJ2-3; tentatively, D is TRBD2 (5 bases). Germline values: CDR1 SGHAT, CDR2 FQNNGV. The CDR3 is 13 residues long. V lost 1 base, J lost 4 bases, and 6 bases lay in between.

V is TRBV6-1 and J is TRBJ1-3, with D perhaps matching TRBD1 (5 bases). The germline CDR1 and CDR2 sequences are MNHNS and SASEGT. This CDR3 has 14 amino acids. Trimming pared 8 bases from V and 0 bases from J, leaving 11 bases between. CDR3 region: CASVRDHSGNTIYF. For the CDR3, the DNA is TGTGCCAGCGTTCGGGACCACTCTGGAAACACCATATATTTT.

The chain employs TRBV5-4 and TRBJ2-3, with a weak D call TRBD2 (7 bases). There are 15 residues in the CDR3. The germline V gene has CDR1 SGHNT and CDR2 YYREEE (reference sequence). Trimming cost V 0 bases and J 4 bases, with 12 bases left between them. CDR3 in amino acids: CASSLEGGGPDTQYF. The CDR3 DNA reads TGTGCCAGCAGCTTGGAAGGGGGAGGGCCAGATACGCAGTATTTT.